The 27 T cell receptor beta chains listed next were all sequenced from one sample in a study of shared T cell receptors in the human thymus. The table came from immunoSEQ multiplex PCR; TCRdb's copy has only in-frame clones and leaves some out. The data contain approximately 580,000 clones, roughly 74% of them singletons. These sequences were also reported in another study, on human thymus T cells.

The sequenced sample was thymocytes. The receptors shown here come from a boy under two years old with a congenital heart defect.

V usage is TRBV2 and J usage is TRBJ1-5; a weak D match, TRBD1 (6 bases). This CDR3 is built from 17 residues. The V gene's germline CDR1 is SNHLY and CDR2 FYNNEI. Trimming pared 2 bases from V and 4 bases from J, leaving 18 bases between. As DNA, the CDR3 is TGTGCCAGCAGTGAAAAGGGTGGACAGATATTTAATCAGCCCCAGCATTTT. It is translated as CASSEKGGQIFNQPQHF. The complete variable domain, with remaining parts taken from reference TRBV2 and TRBJ1-5, reads EPEVTQTPSHQVTQMGQEVILRCVPISNHLYFYWYRQILGQKVEFLVSFYNNEISEKSEIFDDQFSVERPDGSNFTLKIRSTKLEDSAMYFCASSEKGGQIFNQPQHFGDGTRLSIL.

This chain joins TRBV19 and TRBJ2-7, with D possibly being TRBD2 (6 bases). The CDR3 runs 13 residues. The germline V gene has CDR1 LNHDA and CDR2 SQIVND (reference sequence). V lost 5 bases and J 3 bases, leaving 11 bases between the germline ends. This CDR3 reads CASSGGLFYEQYF. CDR3 in DNA: TGTGCCAGTAGTGGGGGACTGTTCTACGAGCAGTACTTC.

The J gene is TRBJ2-1, the V gene TRBV28, with a tentative D call TRBD1 (6 bases). V lost 3 bases to trimming and J lost 5 bases, with 17 bases between them. This CDR3 comprises 16 residues. From germline, CDR1 is MDHEN and CDR2 SYDVKM. This chain's CDR3 is CASSLRTAKIHNEQFF. In DNA, the CDR3 is TGTGCCAGCAGTTTGAGGACAGCCAAGATACACAATGAGCAGTTCTTC.

There are a few counts of this clone. The J gene is TRBJ2-5, the V gene TRBV7-9, with D possibly TRBD1 on 5 matching bases. V lost 3 bases and J lost 4, with 12 bases in between. The CDR3 is made up of 14 amino acids. Germline V gives CDR1 SEHNR, CDR2 FQNEAQ (reference sequence). This CDR3 is CASSFSGWGETQYF. Here the CDR3 DNA reads TGTGCCAGCAGCTTTTCAGGGTGGGGAGAGACCCAGTACTTC.

For this clone: Other nucleotide sequences in the sample specify the same CDR3. The CDR3 coding sequence is TGCAGCGTTGACAGGGGCACAGATACGCAGTATTTT. As protein: CSVDRGTDTQYF. The rearrangement uses TRBV29-1 and TRBJ2-3; possible D gene TRBD1, 5 bases. Trimming left V 3 bases short and J 1 base short, with 5 bases between. There are 12 residues in the CDR3. The germline V gene has CDR1 SQVTM and CDR2 ANQGSEA.

The CDR3 protein is CASSRTGIDTEAFF. The CDR3 DNA sequence: TGCGCCAGCAGCCGAACAGGGATCGACACTGAAGCTTTCTTT. The chain is built from TRBV4-3 and TRBJ1-1; TRBD1 might be the D (6 bases). Trimming removed 4 bases at V and 3 bases at J, with 12 bases between. The CDR3 covers 14 residues. Per the germline V gene, CDR1 is LGHNA and CDR2 is YSLEER.

The rearrangement joins TRBV27 to TRBJ1-5, with 8 bases identical to TRBD1. The CDR3 has 15 residues. The germline gives CDR1 MNHEY, CDR2 SMNVEV (reference sequence). V dropped 5 bases and J dropped 6; count of bases not matched to a gene: 9. CDR3 loop: CASSPKDRVGQPQHF. CDR3 sequence (DNA): TGTGCCAGCAGTCCGAAGGACAGGGTCGGTCAGCCCCAGCATTTT.

The chain employs TRBV27 and TRBJ2-5; D possibly corresponds to TRBD2 (5 bases). Germline V gives CDR1 MNHEY, CDR2 SMNVEV (reference sequence). V lost 8 bases to trimming and J lost 7 bases, with 17 bases between them. The CDR3 is 13 residues long. CDR3: CASRRTLGGTQYF. CDR3 nucleotides: TGTGCCAGCCGTCGGACTCTAGGAGGGACCCAGTACTTC.

The V gene is TRBV28, the J gene TRBJ2-2; the D is unclear. Deletions cut 11 bases from V and 5 bases from J, with 9 bases between. This CDR3 spans 11 amino acids. Germline-derived CDR1 and CDR2 are MDHEN and SYDVKM. CDR3 nucleotide sequence: TGTGCCTCTGCGAGGACCGGGGAGCTGTTTTTT. Translating gives CASARTGELFF.

The V gene is TRBV6-1, the J gene TRBJ1-1, with D tentatively TRBD1 (5 bases). Looked up from germline, CDR1 is MNHNS and CDR2 is SASEGT. The ends were cut back, 3 bases at V and 4 bases at J, with 21 bases in the middle. The CDR3 has 17 amino acids. DNA of the CDR3: TGTGCCAGCAGTGAGGGGACCGGCCTAGGCGGGGGCACTGAAGCTTTCTTT. It specifies CASSEGTGLGGGTEAFF.

The V call is TRBV28, the J call TRBJ2-7; a possible D gene is TRBD1 (6 bases). The CDR3 extends over 15 amino acids. The V end was cut by 2 bases, the J end by 6 bases, with 17 bases between. CDR1 and CDR2 from the germline V gene are MDHEN and SYDVKM. The CDR3 region has the DNA TGTGCCAGCAGTTTAAGTAGTACAGGGTCGGTCGAGCAGTACTTC. It codes for CASSLSSTGSVEQYF.

The V gene is TRBV4-3, the J gene TRBJ2-2; 7 bases fit TRBD2. V shed 4 bases and J 5 bases; nucleotides not matched to a gene: 4. CDR1 LGHNA and CDR2 YSLEER come from the germline V gene. CDR3 size: 14 residues. The CDR3: CASSPGEGTGELFF. CDR3 bases: TGCGCCAGCAGCCCGGGGGAGGGAACCGGGGAGCTGTTTTTT.

This chain joins TRBV30 and TRBJ1-2; TRBD1 matches at 8 bases. After removal of 3 bases from V and 7 bases from J, the junction contained 4 bases not matched to a gene. CDR3 length: 12 amino acids. CDR1 and CDR2 from the germline V gene are GTSNPN and SVGIG (reference sequence). The CDR3 nucleotides are TGTGCCTGGAGACAGGGGGAGGGTGGCTACACCTTC. Protein: CAWRQGEGGYTF.

The rearrangement joins TRBV4-1 to TRBJ2-1, with 7 bases lining up with TRBD2. This CDR3 spans 15 amino acids. After removal of 0 bases from V and 7 bases from J, the junction contained 6 bases not matched to a gene. Per the germline V gene, CDR1 is MGHRA and CDR2 is YSYEKL. The CDR3 sequence is CASSQEGRESNEQFF. CDR3 DNA sequence: TGCGCCAGCAGCCAAGAAGGGCGGGAGAGTAATGAGCAGTTCTTC.

The rearrangement links TRBV28 to TRBJ1-5; maybe TRBD1 (5 bases). This CDR3 region has 15 residues. V was clipped by 7 bases and J by 3 bases, with 16 bases between them. Germline V gene sequence: CDR1 MDHEN, CDR2 SYDVKM. CDR3 coding DNA: TGTGCCAGCACCGGGAGGGGCAGCTCCAATCAGCCCCAGCATTTT. Amino acid sequence: CASTGRGSSNQPQHF. The full variable domain, its missing parts supplied by reference TRBV28 and TRBJ1-5, is DVKVTQSSRYLVKRTGEKVFLECVQDMDHENMFWYRQDPGLGLRLIYFSYDVKMKEKGDIPEGYSVSREKKERFSLILESASTNQTSMYLCASTGRGSSNQPQHFGDGTRLSIL.

The rearrangement links TRBV19 to TRBJ2-1; 11 positions match TRBD2. CDR3 length equals 14 residues. The germline CDR1 and CDR2 sequences are LNHDA and SQIVND (reference sequence). V gave up 10 bases and J gave up 5 bases; unmatched junction bases: 7. CDR3 amino acids: CAILPGLADNEQFF. Here the CDR3 DNA reads TGTGCCATCCTGCCGGGACTAGCGGACAATGAGCAGTTCTTC.

The chain links TRBV2 to TRBJ2-2; TRBD2 matches 7 bases. Germline assignment: CDR1 SNHLY and CDR2 FYNNEI. There are 15 residues in the CDR3. V was clipped by 8 bases and J by 5 bases; unmatched bases: 11. CDR3 nucleotides: TGTGCCAGCGGTCGGCGCGGGAGAGAAACCGGGGAGCTGTTTTTT. It yields the protein CASGRRGRETGELFF.

V gene TRBV6-4 combines with J gene TRBJ1-5; 9 bases match TRBD1. V lost 10 bases and J lost 1; bases outside the gene matches: 5. The CDR3 totals 14 residues. From germline, CDR1 is MRHNA and CDR2 SNTAGT. CDR3 sequence (DNA): TGTGCCACAAGACAGGGGGACAGCAATCAGCCCCAGCATTTT. It specifies CATRQGDSNQPQHF.

The V and J genes are TRBV6-5 and TRBJ2-3, with TRBD1 as a possible D gene (6 bases). This CDR3 spans 14 amino acids. CDR1 and CDR2 from the germline V gene are MNHEY and SVGAGI. Trimming stripped 4 bases from V and 4 bases from J, with 12 bases between. The CDR3 loop reads CASSFDRLADTQYF. The CDR3 DNA follows: TGTGCCAGCAGTTTCGACAGGCTGGCAGATACGCAGTATTTT.

This chain links TRBV5-6 with TRBJ1-2; 8 bases are shared with TRBD1. The germline CDR1 and CDR2 sequences are SGHDT and YYEEEE. The V segment lost 1 base and the J segment 7 bases; nucleotides outside the gene matches: 6. The CDR3 is 14 amino acids. CDR3 DNA: TGTGCCAGCAGCTTGAATCAGGGGGCGGGTGGCTACACCTTC. Amino acids: CASSLNQGAGGYTF. Full variable domain (outside the CDR3, taken from reference TRBV5-6 and TRBJ1-2): DAGVTQSPTHLIKTRGQQVTLRCSPKSGHDTVSWYQQALGQGPQFIFQYYEEEERQRGNFPDRFSGHQFPNYSSELNVNALLLGDSALYLCASSLNQGAGGYTFGSGTRLTVV.

This chain uses TRBV30 with TRBJ2-1; tentatively, D is TRBD1 (5 bases). Germline V gene data show CDR1 as GTSNPN and CDR2 as SVGIG (reference sequence). V dropped 0 bases and J dropped 2 bases, with 11 bases sitting between them. The CDR3 totals 15 residues. CDR3 amino acids: CAWSVPLGAYNEQFF. In nucleotides, the CDR3 is TGTGCCTGGAGTGTACCCCTAGGGGCCTACAATGAGCAGTTCTTC.

The J gene is TRBJ2-1, the V gene TRBV4-1; 9 nucleotides line up with TRBD1. This CDR3 contains 17 residues. After removal of 4 bases from V and 1 base from J, the junction contained 8 bases not matched to a gene. Germline V gene lookup returns CDR1 MGHRA and CDR2 YSYEKL. CDR3 protein: CASSPNSGQGSYNEQFF. DNA for the CDR3: TGCGCCAGCAGCCCAAATTCGGGACAGGGTTCCTACAATGAGCAGTTCTTC.

CDR3 residues: CASSQEGKTIWGEQYF. In DNA form, the CDR3 reads TGTGCCAGCAGCCAAGAGGGCAAGACTATCTGGGGTGAGCAGTACTTC. This chain joins TRBV14 and TRBJ2-7; D is possibly TRBD2 (5 bases). The CDR3 is 16 residues long. CDR1 SGHDN and CDR2 FVKESK come from the germline V gene. V gave up 0 bases and J gave up 7 bases, with 19 bases separating them.

The rearrangement joins TRBV4-2 to TRBJ2-5, with D possibly matching TRBD2 (6 bases). Between the trimmed V and J ends, which lost 0 bases and 4 bases, there was a span of 18 bases. CDR3 length equals 17 residues. Germline CDR1 LGHNA, CDR2 YNFKEQ. CDR3 sequence (DNA): TGTGCCAGCAGCCAAGATTGGACCATAACGGGAGCAGAGACCCAGTACTTC. It is translated as CASSQDWTITGAETQYF.

This clone was counted once. The chain combines TRBV4-1 with TRBJ2-2; tentative D call: TRBD1 (5 bases). CDR3 length: 18 amino acids. The germline V and J ends were trimmed by 4 bases and 2 bases, with 20 bases remaining between them. Germline V gives CDR1 MGHRA, CDR2 YSYEKL. The chain's CDR3 is CASSPGPPAYQNTGELFF. The CDR3 nucleotides are TGCGCCAGCAGCCCAGGGCCTCCAGCGTACCAAAACACCGGGGAGCTGTTTTTT.

This rearrangement joins TRBV7-9 to TRBJ1-1; D uncertain. V was cut by 4 bases and J by 1 base, with 10 bases left in between. CDR1 and CDR2 (germline): SEHNR, FQNEAQ (reference sequence). This CDR3 is built from 14 residues. CDR3: CASSSSGRNTEAFF. The CDR3 region has the DNA TGTGCCAGCAGCTCATCGGGGAGGAACACTGAAGCTTTCTTT.

The gene calls are TRBV27 and TRBJ2-7, with 12 bases identical to TRBD1. This CDR3 comprises 15 residues. Trimming removed 4 bases from V and 6 bases from J; junction bases left unmatched: 7. Germline CDR1 is MNHEY and CDR2 is SMNVEV (reference sequence). The CDR3, as DNA: TGTGCCAGCAGTTACCGGGACAGGGGGCGGCCCGAGCAGTACTTC. It specifies CASSYRDRGRPEQYF.